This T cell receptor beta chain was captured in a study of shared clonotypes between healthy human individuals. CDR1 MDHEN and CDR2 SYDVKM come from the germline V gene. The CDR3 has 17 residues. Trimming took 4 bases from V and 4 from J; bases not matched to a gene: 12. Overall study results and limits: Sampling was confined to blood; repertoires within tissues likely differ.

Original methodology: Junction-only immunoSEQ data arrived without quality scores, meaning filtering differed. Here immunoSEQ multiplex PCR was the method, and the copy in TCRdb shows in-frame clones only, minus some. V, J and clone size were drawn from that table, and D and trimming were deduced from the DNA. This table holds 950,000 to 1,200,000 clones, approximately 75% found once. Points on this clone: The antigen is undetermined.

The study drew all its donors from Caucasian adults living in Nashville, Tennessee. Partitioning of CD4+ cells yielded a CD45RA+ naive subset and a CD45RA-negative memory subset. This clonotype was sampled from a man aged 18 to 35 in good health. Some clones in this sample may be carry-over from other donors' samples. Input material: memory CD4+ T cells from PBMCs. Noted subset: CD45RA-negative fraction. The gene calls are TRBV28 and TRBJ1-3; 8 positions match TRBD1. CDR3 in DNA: TGTGCCAGCAGTTCCCCCCCCGGACAGGGCGTCGGAAACACCATATATTTT. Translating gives CASSSPPGQGVGNTIYF.